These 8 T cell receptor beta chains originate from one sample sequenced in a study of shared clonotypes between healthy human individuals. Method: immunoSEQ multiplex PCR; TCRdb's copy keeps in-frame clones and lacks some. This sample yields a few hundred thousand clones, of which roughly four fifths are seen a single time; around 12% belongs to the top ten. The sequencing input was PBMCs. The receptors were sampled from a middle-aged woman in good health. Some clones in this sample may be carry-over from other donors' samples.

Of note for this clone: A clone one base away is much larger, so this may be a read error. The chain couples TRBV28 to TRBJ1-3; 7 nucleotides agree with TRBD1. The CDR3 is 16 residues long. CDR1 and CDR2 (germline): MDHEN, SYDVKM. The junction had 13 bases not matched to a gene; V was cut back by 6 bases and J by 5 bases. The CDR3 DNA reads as TGTGCCAGCAGCCCTAGGGGGCAGGAGAATAGAAACACCATATATTTT. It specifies CASSPRGQENRNTIYF.

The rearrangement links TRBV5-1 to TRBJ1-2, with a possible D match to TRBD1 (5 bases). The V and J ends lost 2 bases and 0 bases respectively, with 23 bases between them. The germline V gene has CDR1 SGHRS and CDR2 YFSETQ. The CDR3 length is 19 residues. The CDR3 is CASSLYRHIGQKANYGYTF. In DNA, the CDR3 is TGCGCCAGCAGCTTATATCGACATATCGGACAAAAAGCTAACTATGGCTACACCTTC.

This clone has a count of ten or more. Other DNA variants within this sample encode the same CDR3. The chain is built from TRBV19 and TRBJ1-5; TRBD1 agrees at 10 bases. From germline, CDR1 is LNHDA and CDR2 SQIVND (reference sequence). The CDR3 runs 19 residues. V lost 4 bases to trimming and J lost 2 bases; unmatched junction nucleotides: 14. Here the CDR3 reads CASSSAGTGAFSGNQPQHF. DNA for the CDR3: TGTGCCAGTAGTAGCGCAGGGACAGGGGCTTTTTCGGGCAATCAGCCCCAGCATTTT.

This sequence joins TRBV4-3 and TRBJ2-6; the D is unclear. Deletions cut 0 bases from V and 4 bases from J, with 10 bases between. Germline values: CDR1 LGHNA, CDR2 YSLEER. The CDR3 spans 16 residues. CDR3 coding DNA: TGCGCCAGCAGCCAAGAGTTGGGCGGAGGGGCCAACGTCCTGACTTTC. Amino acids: CASSQELGGGANVLTF.

As DNA, the CDR3 is TGTGCCAGTAGGTCCTCCGGGACAGGGGCCTTTGGCTACACCTTC. This encodes CASRSSGTGAFGYTF. The rearrangement links TRBV19 to TRBJ1-2; 10 positions agree with TRBD1. Germline V gene data show CDR1 as LNHDA and CDR2 as SQIVND (reference sequence). With 6 bases clipped from V and 7 bases from J, the junction kept 11 bases outside the gene matches. This CDR3 region has 15 residues.

Here the CDR3 reads CASKLGLRSGNTIYF. DNA of the CDR3: TGTGCCAGCAAGTTGGGATTGCGCTCTGGAAACACCATATATTTT. The chain uses TRBV6-1 and TRBJ1-3; D call uncertain. V was trimmed by 7 bases and J by 0 bases, leaving 13 bases between them. Germline V gene sequence: CDR1 MNHNS, CDR2 SASEGT. This CDR3 has 15 residues.

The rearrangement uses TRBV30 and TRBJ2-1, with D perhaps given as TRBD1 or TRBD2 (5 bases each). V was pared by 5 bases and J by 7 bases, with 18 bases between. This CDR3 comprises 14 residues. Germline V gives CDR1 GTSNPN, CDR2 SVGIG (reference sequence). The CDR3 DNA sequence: TGTGCCTGGTCGCCCGGGACCCTCGGGAATGAGCAGTTCTTC. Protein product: CAWSPGTLGNEQFF.

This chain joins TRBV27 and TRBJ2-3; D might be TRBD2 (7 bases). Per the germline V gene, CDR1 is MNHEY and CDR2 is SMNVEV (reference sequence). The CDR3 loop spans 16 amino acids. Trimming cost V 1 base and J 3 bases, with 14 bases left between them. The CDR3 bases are TGTGCCAGCAGTTTATGGGGTGGGAGGGGGACAGATACGCAGTATTTT. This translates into CASSLWGGRGTDTQYF.